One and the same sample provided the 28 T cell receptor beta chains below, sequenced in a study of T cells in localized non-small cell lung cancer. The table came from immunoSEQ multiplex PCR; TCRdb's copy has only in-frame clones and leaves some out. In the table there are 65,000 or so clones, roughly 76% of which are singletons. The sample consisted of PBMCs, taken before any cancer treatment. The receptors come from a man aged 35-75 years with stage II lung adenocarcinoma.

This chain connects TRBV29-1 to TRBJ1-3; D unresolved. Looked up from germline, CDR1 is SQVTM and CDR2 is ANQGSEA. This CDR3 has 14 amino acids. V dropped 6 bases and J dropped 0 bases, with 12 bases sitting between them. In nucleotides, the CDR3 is TGCAGCGTGGCCTCTCTTTTCTCTGGAAACACCATATATTTT. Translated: CSVASLFSGNTIYF. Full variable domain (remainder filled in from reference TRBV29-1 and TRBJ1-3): SAVISQKPSRDICQRGTSLTIQCQVDSQVTMMFWYRQQPGQSLTLIATANQGSEATYESGFVIDKFPISRPNLTFSTLTVSNMSPEDSSIYLCSVASLFSGNTIYFGEGSWLTVV.

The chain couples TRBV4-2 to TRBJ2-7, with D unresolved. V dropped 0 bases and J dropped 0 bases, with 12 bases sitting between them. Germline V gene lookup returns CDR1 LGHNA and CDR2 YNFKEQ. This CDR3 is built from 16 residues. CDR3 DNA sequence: TGTGCCAGCAGCCAAGAGGCGACTTCACCCTCCTACGAGCAGTACTTC. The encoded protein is CASSQEATSPSYEQYF.

CDR3 coding DNA: TGCGCCAGCAGCTCGACAGGGCCCTCCCAAGAGACCCAGTACTTC. It yields the protein CASSSTGPSQETQYF. The chain uses TRBV5-1 and TRBJ2-5, with TRBD1 identical over 7 bases. This CDR3 has 15 amino acids. Germline V gene lookup returns CDR1 SGHRS and CDR2 YFSETQ. The junction had 6 bases not matched to a gene; V was cut back by 3 bases and J by 1 base.

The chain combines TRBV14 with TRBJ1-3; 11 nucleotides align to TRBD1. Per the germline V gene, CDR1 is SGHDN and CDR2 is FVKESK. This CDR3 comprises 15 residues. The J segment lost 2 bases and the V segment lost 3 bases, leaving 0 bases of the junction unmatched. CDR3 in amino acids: CASSQGQGAGNTIYF. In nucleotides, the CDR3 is TGTGCCAGCAGCCAGGGACAGGGGGCTGGAAACACCATATATTTT.

This CDR3 reads CASSRPGRGTAEAFF. CDR3 in DNA: TGTGCCAGTAGCCGTCCGGGACGGGGAACAGCTGAAGCTTTCTTT. The rearrangement links TRBV19 to TRBJ1-1; the D gene is possibly TRBD1 (5 bases). The CDR3 is 15 residues long. V shed 6 bases and J shed 6 bases, with 20 bases lying between them. The germline CDR1 and CDR2 sequences are LNHDA and SQIVND (reference sequence).

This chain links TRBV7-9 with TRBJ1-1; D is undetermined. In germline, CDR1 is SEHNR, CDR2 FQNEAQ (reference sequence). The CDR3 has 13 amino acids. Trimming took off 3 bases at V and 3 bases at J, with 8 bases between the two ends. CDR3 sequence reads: CASSFFPDTEAFF. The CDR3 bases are TGTGCCAGCAGCTTTTTTCCCGACACTGAAGCTTTCTTT.

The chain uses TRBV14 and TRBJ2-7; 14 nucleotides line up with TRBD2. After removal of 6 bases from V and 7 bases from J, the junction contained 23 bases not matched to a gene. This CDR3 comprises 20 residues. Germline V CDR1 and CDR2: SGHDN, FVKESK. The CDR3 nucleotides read TGTGCCAGCAGTCTCAAGCAGACAGGGCTCGGGACTAGCGGGAGCCTAGAGCAGTACTTC. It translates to CASSLKQTGLGTSGSLEQYF.

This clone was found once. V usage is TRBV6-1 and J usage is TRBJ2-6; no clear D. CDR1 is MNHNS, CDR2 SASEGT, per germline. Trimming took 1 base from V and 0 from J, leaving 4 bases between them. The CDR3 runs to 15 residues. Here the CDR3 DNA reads TGTGCCAGCAGTGAAGGAGTCTCTGGGGCCAACGTCCTGACTTTC. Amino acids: CASSEGVSGANVLTF.

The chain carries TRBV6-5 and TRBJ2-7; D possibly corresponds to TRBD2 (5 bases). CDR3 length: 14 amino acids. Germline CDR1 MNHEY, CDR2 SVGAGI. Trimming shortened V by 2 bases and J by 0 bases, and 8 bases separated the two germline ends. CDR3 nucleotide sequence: TGTGCCAGCAGTTACGGAGGAATCTCCTACGAGCAGTACTTC. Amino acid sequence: CASSYGGISYEQYF.

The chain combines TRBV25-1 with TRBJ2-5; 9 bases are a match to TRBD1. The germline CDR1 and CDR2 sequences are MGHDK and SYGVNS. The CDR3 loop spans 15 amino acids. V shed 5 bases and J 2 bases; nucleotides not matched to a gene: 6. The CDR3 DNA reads TGTGCCAGCAGTAGGGGACAGGGAGAACAAGAGACCCAGTACTTC. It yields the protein CASSRGQGEQETQYF.

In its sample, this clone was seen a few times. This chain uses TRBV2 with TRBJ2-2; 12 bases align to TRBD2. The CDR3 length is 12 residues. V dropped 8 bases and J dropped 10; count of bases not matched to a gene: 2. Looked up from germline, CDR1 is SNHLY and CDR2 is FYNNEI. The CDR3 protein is CASSSGREELFF. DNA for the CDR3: TGTGCCAGCTCTAGCGGGAGGGAGGAGCTGTTTTTT.

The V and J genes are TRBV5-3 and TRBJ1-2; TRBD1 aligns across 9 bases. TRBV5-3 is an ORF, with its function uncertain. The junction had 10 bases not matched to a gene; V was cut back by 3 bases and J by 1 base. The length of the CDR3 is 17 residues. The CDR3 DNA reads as TGTGCCAGAAGCTGCTCGGACAGGGGTCGGGGTAACTATGGCTACACCTTC. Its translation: CARSCSDRGRGNYGYTF.

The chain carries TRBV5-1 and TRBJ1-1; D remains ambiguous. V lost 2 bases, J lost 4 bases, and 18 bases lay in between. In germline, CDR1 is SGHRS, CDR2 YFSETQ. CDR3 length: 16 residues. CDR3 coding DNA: TGCGCCAGCAGCTTATCAGGAAGGGTCGATGTCACTGAAGCTTTCTTT. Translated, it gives CASSLSGRVDVTEAFF.

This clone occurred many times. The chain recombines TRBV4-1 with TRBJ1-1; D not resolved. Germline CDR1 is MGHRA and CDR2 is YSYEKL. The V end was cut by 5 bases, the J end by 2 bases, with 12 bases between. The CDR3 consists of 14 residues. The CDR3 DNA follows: TGCGCCAGCAGCTTCGAGCAGACTAACACTGAAGCTTTCTTT. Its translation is CASSFEQTNTEAFF.

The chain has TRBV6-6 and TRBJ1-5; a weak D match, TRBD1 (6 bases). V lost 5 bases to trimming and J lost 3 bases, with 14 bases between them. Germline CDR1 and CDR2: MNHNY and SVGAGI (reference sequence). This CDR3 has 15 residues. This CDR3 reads CASSQRTEINQPQHF. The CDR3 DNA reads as TGTGCCAGCAGTCAACGGACAGAAATCAATCAGCCCCAGCATTTT.

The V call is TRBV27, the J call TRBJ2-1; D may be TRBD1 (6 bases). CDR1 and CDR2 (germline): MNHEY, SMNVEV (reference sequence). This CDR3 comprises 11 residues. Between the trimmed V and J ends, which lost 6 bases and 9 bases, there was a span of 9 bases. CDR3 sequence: CASSVGGEQFF. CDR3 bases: TGTGCCAGCAGCGTAGGGGGTGAGCAGTTCTTC.

The CDR3 nucleotides read TGCGCCAGCAGCCAAGCGGTTAGGCACGGTGAATACGAGCAGTACTTC. Protein: CASSQAVRHGEYEQYF. The rearrangement uses TRBV4-1 and TRBJ2-7; D remains unclear. Trimming removed 1 base from V and 4 bases from J, with 17 bases in between. Per germline, CDR1 MGHRA and CDR2 YSYEKL. The CDR3 is 16 residues long.

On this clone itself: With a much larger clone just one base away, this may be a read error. The CDR3 nucleotides are TGTGCCAGCAGCTTGAACACTGAAGCTTTCTTT. This codes for CASSLNTEAFF. The J gene is TRBJ1-1, the V gene TRBV5-6; D uncertain. V lost 1 base and J 2 bases, leaving 0 bases between the germline ends. This CDR3 comprises 11 residues. In germline, CDR1 is SGHDT, CDR2 YYEEEE. The whole variable domain, filled in from reference TRBV5-6 and TRBJ1-1, reads DAGVTQSPTHLIKTRGQQVTLRCSPKSGHDTVSWYQQALGQGPQFIFQYYEEEERQRGNFPDRFSGHQFPNYSSELNVNALLLGDSALYLCASSLNTEAFFGQGTRLTVV.

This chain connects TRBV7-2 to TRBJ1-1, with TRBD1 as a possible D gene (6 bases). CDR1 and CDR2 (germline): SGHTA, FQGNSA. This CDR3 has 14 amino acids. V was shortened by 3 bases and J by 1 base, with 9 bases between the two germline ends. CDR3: CASSFTGKNTEAFF. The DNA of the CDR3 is TGTGCCAGCAGCTTCACAGGGAAGAACACTGAAGCTTTCTTT.

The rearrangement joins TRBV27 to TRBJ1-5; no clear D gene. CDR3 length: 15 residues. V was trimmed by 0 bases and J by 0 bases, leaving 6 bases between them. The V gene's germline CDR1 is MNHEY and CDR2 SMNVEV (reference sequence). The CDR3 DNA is TGTGCCAGCAGTTTATCAGAGCATAGCAATCAGCCCCAGCATTTT. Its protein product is CASSLSEHSNQPQHF.

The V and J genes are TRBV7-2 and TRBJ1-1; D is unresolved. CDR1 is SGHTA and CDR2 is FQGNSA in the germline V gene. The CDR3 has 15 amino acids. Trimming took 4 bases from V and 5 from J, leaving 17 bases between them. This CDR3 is CASSSLSRVGTEAFF. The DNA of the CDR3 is TGTGCCAGCAGCTCCCTTTCGAGGGTCGGAACTGAAGCTTTCTTT.

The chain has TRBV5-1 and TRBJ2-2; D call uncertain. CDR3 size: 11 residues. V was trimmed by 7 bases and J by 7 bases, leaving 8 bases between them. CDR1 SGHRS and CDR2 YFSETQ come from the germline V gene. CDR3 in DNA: TGCGCCAGCCTCAGAGGCGGGGAGCTGTTTTTT. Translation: CASLRGGELFF.

CDR3 sequence reads: CASSLSYTETQYF. The CDR3 nucleotides are TGTGCCAGCAGCCTTAGTTACACAGAGACCCAGTACTTC. The rearrangement links TRBV14 to TRBJ2-5; D call uncertain. Per the germline V gene, CDR1 is SGHDN and CDR2 is FVKESK. The CDR3 covers 13 residues. The V end lost 4 bases, the J end lost 4 bases, and 10 bases lay between the germline ends.

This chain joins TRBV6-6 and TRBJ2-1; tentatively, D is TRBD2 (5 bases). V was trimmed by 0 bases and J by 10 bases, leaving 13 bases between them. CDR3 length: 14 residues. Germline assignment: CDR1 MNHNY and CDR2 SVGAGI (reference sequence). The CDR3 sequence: CASSYSASRNEQFF. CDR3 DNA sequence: TGTGCCAGCAGTTACTCGGCTAGCAGGAACGAGCAGTTCTTC.

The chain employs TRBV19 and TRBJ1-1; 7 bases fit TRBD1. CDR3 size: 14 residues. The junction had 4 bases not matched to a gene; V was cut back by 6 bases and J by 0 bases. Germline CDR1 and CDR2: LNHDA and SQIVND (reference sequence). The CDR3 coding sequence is TGTGCCAGTAGCACGGGACAGATGAACACTGAAGCTTTCTTT. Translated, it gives CASSTGQMNTEAFF.

CDR3 nucleotides: TGTGCCAGTAGTATAAGAGGCGGCCAGGGGAGCGAGCAGTACTTC. Encoded protein: CASSIRGGQGSEQYF. The chain is built from TRBV19 and TRBJ2-7; D possibly corresponds to TRBD1 (6 bases). Trimming took 2 bases from V and 6 from J, leaving 17 bases between them. CDR1 is LNHDA and CDR2 is SQIVND in the germline V gene (reference sequence). This CDR3 contains 15 residues.

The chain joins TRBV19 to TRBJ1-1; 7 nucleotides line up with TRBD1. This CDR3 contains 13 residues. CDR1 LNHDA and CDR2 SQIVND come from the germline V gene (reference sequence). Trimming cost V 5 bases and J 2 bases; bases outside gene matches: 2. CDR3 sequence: CASSQGENTEAFF. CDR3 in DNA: TGTGCCAGTAGTCAGGGGGAAAACACTGAAGCTTTCTTT.

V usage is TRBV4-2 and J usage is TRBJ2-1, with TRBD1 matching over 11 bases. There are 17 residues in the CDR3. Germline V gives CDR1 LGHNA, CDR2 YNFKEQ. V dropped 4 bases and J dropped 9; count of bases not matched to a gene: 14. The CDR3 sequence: CASSRRPGQGDRGEQFF. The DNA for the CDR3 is TGTGCCAGCAGCCGGAGACCGGGACAGGGGGACAGGGGTGAGCAGTTCTTC.